Below are 19 T cell receptor beta chains sequenced from a single sample in a study of shared clonotypes between healthy human individuals. Sequencing was performed with immunoSEQ multiplex PCR; in TCRdb, only in-frame clones are kept and a portion is missing. The sample holds about 1.4 million clones, 96% seen once. Sequencing was carried out using naive CD4+ T cells sorted from blood. The subset denotes: CD45RA+ positively selected. Every receptor here comes from a man aged 25-45 years in good health.

The gene calls are TRBV27 and TRBJ1-2; 9 positions match TRBD1. CDR1 is MNHEY and CDR2 is SMNVEV in the germline V gene (reference sequence). CDR3 size: 20 residues. The J segment lost 0 bases and the V segment lost 5 bases, leaving 19 bases of the junction unmatched. The CDR3 coding sequence is TGTGCCAGCAGTCCCCGGACCGGGACAGGGCCCCCGATTGCTAACTATGGCTACACCTTC. Translating gives CASSPRTGTGPPIANYGYTF.

The chain has TRBV7-8 and TRBJ1-2, with D perhaps matching TRBD1 (5 bases). This CDR3 has 14 amino acids. CDR1 SGHVS and CDR2 FQNEAQ come from the germline V gene. V gave up 1 base and J gave up 3 bases, with 9 bases separating them. CDR3 DNA: TGTGCCAGCAGCTTAGGGGGGAACCACTATGGCTACACCTTC. Protein: CASSLGGNHYGYTF.

This chain uses TRBV28 with TRBJ2-7, with D perhaps TRBD2 (7 bases). From germline, CDR1 is MDHEN and CDR2 SYDVKM. The CDR3 loop spans 16 amino acids. Trimming removed 3 bases at V and 0 bases at J, with 15 bases between. The CDR3 reads CASSFPRGGLSYEQYF. For the CDR3, the DNA is TGTGCCAGCAGTTTCCCGAGGGGGGGGCTCTCCTACGAGCAGTACTTC.

This clone has only one observation. The genes are TRBV18 and TRBJ2-1; D might be TRBD1 or TRBD2, each matching 6 bases. This CDR3 has 14 residues. In germline, CDR1 is KGHSH, CDR2 LQKENI. V was cut by 7 bases and J by 10 bases, with 20 bases left in between. The CDR3 DNA sequence: TGTGCCAGCTTACCGAGGGGGGCTGCCCAGGAGCAGTTCTTC. Translating it yields CASLPRGAAQEQFF.

This clone came up once. Other DNA sequences in the same sample also yield this CDR3. This chain uses TRBV7-2 with TRBJ1-3; 7 bases agree with TRBD1. J lost 6 bases, V lost 5 bases, and 4 bases had no gene match. Germline V gives CDR1 SGHTA, CDR2 FQGNSA. This CDR3 has 13 amino acids. The CDR3 reads CASSADRVNTIYF. CDR3 bases: TGTGCCAGCAGCGCAGACAGGGTAAACACCATATATTTT.

This rearrangement joins TRBV5-6 to TRBJ1-4; D may be TRBD1 (5 bases). Trimming pared 2 bases from V and 7 bases from J, leaving 15 bases between. The CDR3 contains 15 residues. Germline V gives CDR1 SGHDT, CDR2 YYEEEE. The CDR3 region is CASSFKVQGGEKLFF. CDR3 coding DNA: TGTGCCAGCAGCTTCAAGGTCCAGGGCGGTGAAAAACTGTTTTTT. Full variable domain (remainder filled in from reference TRBV5-6 and TRBJ1-4): DAGVTQSPTHLIKTRGQQVTLRCSPKSGHDTVSWYQQALGQGPQFIFQYYEEEERQRGNFPDRFSGHQFPNYSSELNVNALLLGDSALYLCASSFKVQGGEKLFFGSGTQLSVL.

The genes are TRBV28 and TRBJ2-7, with 8 bases matching TRBD2. The junction had 16 bases not matched to a gene; V was cut back by 11 bases and J by 4 bases. The CDR3 contains 15 residues. The germline V gene has CDR1 MDHEN and CDR2 SYDVKM. CDR3 sequence (DNA): TGTGCCCCCCACCCCCTAGCGGGTGTAAGATACGAGCAGTACTTC. It encodes CAPHPLAGVRYEQYF.

The chain employs TRBV7-2 and TRBJ2-5; D might be TRBD1 or TRBD2, each matching 5 bases. The germline gives CDR1 SGHTA, CDR2 FQGNSA. Trimming left V 5 bases short and J 5 bases short, with 15 bases between. This CDR3 has 14 residues. This CDR3 reads CASSRETADETQYF. CDR3 DNA sequence: TGTGCCAGCAGCCGAGAGACAGCGGACGAGACCCAGTACTTC.

The chain uses TRBV15 and TRBJ2-7; 10 bases agree with TRBD1. J gave up 5 bases and V 6 bases, and 7 bases lay outside the gene matches. This CDR3 contains 14 residues. Germline CDR1 and CDR2: LNHNV and YYDKDF (reference sequence). The CDR3 protein is CATRSGTGVHEQYF. The CDR3 DNA sequence: TGTGCCACCAGGTCCGGGACAGGGGTCCACGAGCAGTACTTC.

The genes are TRBV7-9 and TRBJ2-7; D unclear. Between the trimmed V and J ends, which lost 0 bases and 12 bases, there was a span of 12 bases. There are 12 residues in the CDR3. CDR1 and CDR2 (germline): SEHNR, FQNEAQ (reference sequence). Here the CDR3 DNA reads TGTGCCAGCAGCTTAGCGTCGACCCCTTGGTACTTC. Residues: CASSLASTPWYF.

The CDR3 protein is CASSSTGISLGEQYF. The DNA of the CDR3 is TGTGCCAGCAGCTCGACAGGAATAAGCCTAGGCGAGCAGTACTTC. This chain links TRBV5-5 with TRBJ2-7; a weak D match, TRBD1 (6 bases). This CDR3 contains 15 residues. The V and J ends lost 3 bases and 6 bases respectively, with 19 bases between them. The V gene's germline CDR1 is SGHKS and CDR2 YYEKEE (reference sequence).

The chain uses TRBV28 and TRBJ1-5; 8 bases map to TRBD1. The V gene end was trimmed by 6 bases and the J gene end by 3 bases; junction bases not matched to a gene: 10. This CDR3 has 16 amino acids. Per germline, CDR1 MDHEN and CDR2 SYDVKM. This chain's CDR3 is CASSPGQGGTNQPQHF. The CDR3 DNA reads TGTGCCAGCAGCCCCGGACAGGGAGGAACCAATCAGCCCCAGCATTTT.

The V gene is TRBV6-1, the J gene TRBJ2-1; D perhaps matches TRBD2 (5 bases). Between the trimmed V and J ends, which lost 4 bases and 8 bases, there was a span of 15 bases. Germline V CDR1 and CDR2: MNHNS, SASEGT. This CDR3 has 14 residues. The CDR3 is CASSVGRLVDEQFF. As DNA, the CDR3 is TGTGCCAGCAGTGTGGGGAGATTGGTCGATGAGCAGTTCTTC.

This chain links TRBV28 with TRBJ2-5, with 9 bases identical to TRBD2. V trimming: 3 bases; J trimming: 5 bases; junction bases outside the gene matches: 13. Germline loops: CDR1 MDHEN, CDR2 SYDVKM. The CDR3 runs to 17 residues. CDR3 nucleotide sequence: TGTGCCAGCAGTTTTAGCGGGAGAGGGGATAAATGGGAGACCCAGTACTTC. Amino acids: CASSFSGRGDKWETQYF.

CDR3 region: CASSPDRGLNEKLFF. CDR3 bases: TGTGCCAGCTCACCTGACAGGGGTCTGAATGAAAAACTGTTTTTT. V and J are TRBV18 and TRBJ1-4; TRBD1 aligns across 8 bases. Germline assignment: CDR1 KGHSH and CDR2 LQKENI. V was pared by 3 bases and J by 5 bases, with 5 bases of the junction left unmatched. The CDR3 sequence is 15 residues long.

This chain connects TRBV28 to TRBJ1-2, with D perhaps TRBD1 (5 bases). Germline CDR1 MDHEN, CDR2 SYDVKM. The CDR3 runs to 14 residues. The V end was cut by 5 bases, the J end by 3 bases, with 13 bases between. The CDR3 region has the DNA TGTGCCAGCAGTCTCGGACAAGGTTACTATGGCTACACCTTC. Protein product: CASSLGQGYYGYTF.

This chain joins TRBV7-2 and TRBJ2-2; D is possibly TRBD2 (5 bases). The CDR3 consists of 14 residues. The V end was cut by 1 base, the J end by 6 bases, with 9 bases between. From germline, CDR1 is SGHTA and CDR2 FQGNSA. The CDR3 spells CASSLVGSAGELFF. CDR3 DNA sequence: TGTGCCAGCAGCTTAGTAGGTAGCGCCGGGGAGCTGTTTTTT.

The V call is TRBV9, the J call TRBJ2-2, with a possible D match to TRBD2 (6 bases). The CDR3 loop spans 17 amino acids. The ends were cut back, 2 bases at V and 0 bases at J, with 14 bases in the middle. In germline, CDR1 is SGDLS, CDR2 YYNGEE. This CDR3 is CASSVLAGTANTGELFF. CDR3 nucleotide sequence: TGTGCCAGCAGCGTTCTCGCGGGGACCGCGAACACCGGGGAGCTGTTTTTT.

The genes are TRBV5-1 and TRBJ2-1; 7 bases agree with TRBD2. V dropped 0 bases and J dropped 2; count of bases not matched to a gene: 8. Germline V CDR1 and CDR2: SGHRS, YFSETQ. This CDR3 region has 17 residues. CDR3 sequence (DNA): TGCGCCAGCAGCTTGGTCGTCCAGCGGGATACCTACAATGAGCAGTTCTTC. This sequence encodes CASSLVVQRDTYNEQFF.